The 29 T cell receptor beta chains below come from one sample, sequenced in a study of blood T cell repertoires in COVID-19. TCRdb's table, derived via immunoSEQ multiplex PCR, lists solely in-frame clones and lacks some. The sample yields 140,000 to 150,000 clones, 80% seen once. Source material: peripheral blood. The receptors come from a man aged 65 to 85 who had recovered from COVID-19.

The chain carries TRBV7-2 and TRBJ2-1; 7 bases are shared with TRBD1. Germline CDR1 reads SGHTA; CDR2 reads FQGNSA. The CDR3 contains 14 residues. V shed 6 bases, J shed 6 bases, and the junction held 8 bases outside the gene matches. The CDR3, as DNA: TGTGCCAGCAGATTCGACAGGGAAGTCAATGAGCAGTTCTTC. This translates into CASRFDREVNEQFF.

This chain uses TRBV18 with TRBJ1-1; TRBD1 matches at 7 bases. CDR3 length: 13 residues. From germline, CDR1 is KGHSH and CDR2 LQKENI. V was clipped by 6 bases and J by 3 bases; unmatched bases: 4. CDR3 sequence (DNA): TGTGCCAGCTCTAAGGGGGCGGACACTGAAGCTTTCTTT. Translation gives CASSKGADTEAFF.

This rearrangement joins TRBV28 to TRBJ2-7; 7 nucleotides line up with TRBD2. Germline CDR1 reads MDHEN; CDR2 reads SYDVKM. The CDR3 length is 14 residues. The V and J ends lost 6 bases and 3 bases, in that order; junction bases with no gene match: 8. This CDR3 reads CASRSAGKDYEQYF. The CDR3, as DNA: TGTGCCAGCAGGTCAGCGGGAAAGGACTACGAGCAGTACTTC.

The V call is TRBV16, the J call TRBJ2-7, with 8 bases lining up with TRBD1. Germline V gene sequence: CDR1 KGHSY, CDR2 FQNENV. The CDR3 covers 17 residues. Trimming cost V 0 bases and J 5 bases; bases outside gene matches: 12. The CDR3 loop reads CASSQSGTGLFSHEQYF. The CDR3 coding sequence is TGTGCCAGCAGCCAATCCGGGACAGGTTTGTTTAGCCACGAGCAGTACTTC.

The rearrangement joins TRBV19 to TRBJ2-1; the D is unclear. The V gene's germline CDR1 is LNHDA and CDR2 SQIVND (reference sequence). This CDR3 spans 13 amino acids. Trimming left V 6 bases short and J 6 bases short, with 12 bases between. CDR3 in amino acids: CASRRNSGNEQFF. The CDR3 DNA sequence: TGTGCCAGTAGGCGAAACTCGGGCAATGAGCAGTTCTTC.

The chain has TRBV5-1 and TRBJ2-2, with 7 bases lining up with TRBD1. The germline V gene has CDR1 SGHRS and CDR2 YFSETQ. V shed 3 bases, J shed 4 bases, and the junction held 9 bases outside the gene matches. This CDR3 comprises 16 residues. The CDR3 reads CASSWKTGSGTGELFF. The CDR3 region has the DNA TGCGCCAGCAGCTGGAAGACAGGGAGTGGCACCGGGGAGCTGTTTTTT. Supplemented by reference TRBV5-1 and TRBJ2-2, the full variable domain reads KAGVTQTPRYLIKTRGQQVTLSCSPISGHRSVSWYQQTPGQGLQFLFEYFSETQRNKGNFPGRFSGRQFSNSRSEMNVSTLELGDSALYLCASSWKTGSGTGELFFGEGSRLTVL.

The chain carries TRBV18 and TRBJ2-7; 12 bases are shared with TRBD2. Germline values: CDR1 KGHSH, CDR2 LQKENI. V lost 3 bases to trimming and J lost 4 bases; unmatched junction nucleotides: 7. CDR3 size: 16 residues. This chain's CDR3 is CASSPPLAGGMYEQYF. The CDR3 DNA follows: TGTGCCAGCTCACCGCCTCTAGCGGGAGGGATGTACGAGCAGTACTTC.

The chain couples TRBV2 to TRBJ2-3; weak D call: TRBD1 (5 bases). This CDR3 contains 14 residues. Between the trimmed V and J ends, which lost 8 bases and 4 bases, there was a span of 16 bases. Germline V gene lookup returns CDR1 SNHLY and CDR2 FYNNEI. CDR3 in DNA: TGTGCCAGCCTGAAGGAACAGGCAGCAGATACGCAGTATTTT. This translates into CASLKEQAADTQYF. Drawing the rest from reference TRBV2 and TRBJ2-3, the complete variable domain is EPEVTQTPSHQVTQMGQEVILRCVPISNHLYFYWYRQILGQKVEFLVSFYNNEISEKSEIFDDQFSVERPDGSNFTLKIRSTKLEDSAMYFCASLKEQAADTQYFGPGTRLTVL.

This chain links TRBV6-5 with TRBJ2-7, with D perhaps matching TRBD1 (6 bases). V lost 7 bases and J lost 3, with 10 bases in between. Germline CDR1 is MNHEY and CDR2 is SVGAGI. CDR3 length equals 12 residues. CDR3 loop: CASINRDYEQYF. For the CDR3, the DNA is TGTGCCAGCATTAACAGGGACTACGAGCAGTACTTC.

The V gene is TRBV5-1, the J gene TRBJ2-2; D is undetermined. CDR3 length: 15 amino acids. The germline V gene encodes CDR1 SGHRS and CDR2 YFSETQ. V was cut by 0 bases and J by 1 base, with 7 bases left in between. The CDR3 loop is CASSLAGENTGELFF. In DNA, the CDR3 is TGCGCCAGCAGCTTGGCCGGTGAGAACACCGGGGAGCTGTTTTTT.

The chain has TRBV27 and TRBJ2-1; 11 bases agree with TRBD1. This CDR3 has 13 amino acids. The junction had 1 base not matched to a gene; V was cut back by 4 bases and J by 8 bases. Per the germline V gene, CDR1 is MNHEY and CDR2 is SMNVEV (reference sequence). CDR3 region: CASSSDRGHEQFF. CDR3 nucleotide sequence: TGTGCCAGCAGTTCGGACAGGGGGCATGAGCAGTTCTTC.

The V gene is TRBV5-1, the J gene TRBJ2-2; 8 positions match TRBD2. There are 14 residues in the CDR3. With V trimmed by 7 bases and J by 1 base, 3 bases remained unmatched. CDR1 SGHRS and CDR2 YFSETQ come from the germline V gene. CDR3: CASESGRNTGELFF. The CDR3 DNA follows: TGCGCCAGCGAGAGCGGGAGGAACACCGGGGAGCTGTTTTTT.

This clone was recorded only once. The V call is TRBV7-9, the J call TRBJ2-1; 9 bases line up with TRBD2. The CDR3 spans 15 residues. Germline V gives CDR1 SEHNR, CDR2 FQNEAQ (reference sequence). V trimming: 3 bases; J trimming: 4 bases; junction bases outside the gene matches: 4. The CDR3 reads CASSLASGIYNEQFF. The CDR3 DNA sequence: TGTGCCAGCAGCTTGGCTAGCGGGATTTACAATGAGCAGTTCTTC.

In the case of this clone: Germline and junction disagree at one end, which may indicate a read error. The rearrangement uses TRBV5-4 and TRBJ2-5; weak D call: TRBD2 (6 bases). Germline CDR1 reads SGHNT; CDR2 reads YYREEE (reference sequence). The CDR3 extends over 14 amino acids. DNA for the CDR3: TGTGCCAGCAGCTTGGTTTCAGCGGGTGAGACCAAGTACTTC. As protein: CASSLVSAGETKYF.

V and J are TRBV18 and TRBJ1-1; D remains ambiguous. The CDR3 totals 13 residues. The V end lost 2 bases, the J end lost 5 bases, and 9 bases lay between the germline ends. Germline V CDR1 and CDR2: KGHSH, LQKENI. CDR3 sequence (DNA): TGTGCCAGCTCACCAAAGGAGCGAACTGAAGCTTTCTTT. It translates to CASSPKERTEAFF. The full variable domain, rest sourced from reference TRBV18 and TRBJ1-1, is NAGVMQNPRHLVRRRGQEARLRCSPMKGHSHVYWYRQLPEEGLKFMVYLQKENIIDESGMPKERFSAEFPKEGPSILRIQQVVRGDSAAYFCASSPKERTEAFFGQGTRLTVV.

The chain couples TRBV7-9 to TRBJ1-4, with D perhaps TRBD1 (5 bases). CDR1 SEHNR and CDR2 FQNEAQ come from the germline V gene (reference sequence). V dropped 1 base and J dropped 5 bases, with 14 bases sitting between them. This CDR3 spans 16 amino acids. CDR3 nucleotides: TGTGCCAGCAGCTTAGGGCGGGGGACCCCAAATGAAAAACTGTTTTTT. It is translated as CASSLGRGTPNEKLFF.

J is TRBJ2-7 and V is TRBV7-9, with 10 bases identical to TRBD1. V gave up 4 bases and J gave up 3 bases; unmatched junction bases: 3. The CDR3 extends over 14 amino acids. In germline, CDR1 is SEHNR, CDR2 FQNEAQ (reference sequence). Here the CDR3 reads CASSSRDRGYEQYF. The DNA for the CDR3 is TGTGCCAGCAGCTCCCGGGACAGGGGCTACGAGCAGTACTTC.

This chain uses TRBV4-1 with TRBJ2-7; 7 bases map to TRBD2. With V trimmed by 4 bases and J by 8 bases, 5 bases remained unmatched. This CDR3 is 12 amino acids long. Per the germline V gene, CDR1 is MGHRA and CDR2 is YSYEKL. The CDR3 DNA is TGCGCCAGCAGCCCCGGGACTATCAAGCAGTACTTC. Translation gives CASSPGTIKQYF.

CDR3 sequence (DNA): TGTGCCAGCAGGGGGATGGGTAGCGGACCAGATACGCAGTATTTT. Translating it yields CASRGMGSGPDTQYF. The chain carries TRBV6-5 and TRBJ2-3; the D gene is possibly TRBD2 (6 bases). The CDR3 sequence is 15 residues long. The germline gives CDR1 MNHEY, CDR2 SVGAGI. The V end was cut by 6 bases, the J end by 4 bases, with 17 bases between.

This rearrangement joins TRBV3-1 (or the pseudogene TRBV3-2) to TRBJ2-5, with D possibly matching TRBD1 (6 bases). This CDR3 is built from 15 residues. CDR1 LGHDT and CDR2 YNNKEL come from the germline V gene (reference sequence). The germline V and J ends were trimmed by 0 bases and 5 bases, with 13 bases remaining between them. In DNA, the CDR3 is TGTGCCAGCAGCCAAGAAACAGGGTTCATCGAGACCCAGTACTTC. It translates to CASSQETGFIETQYF.

This sequence joins TRBV7-2 and TRBJ2-4; 11 nucleotides line up with TRBD1. The CDR3 is 18 residues long. Germline loops: CDR1 SGHTA, CDR2 FQGNSA. Trimming took 3 bases from V and 1 from J; bases not matched to a gene: 8. The CDR3 here is CASSFSGTGGRAKNIQYF. In nucleotides, the CDR3 is TGTGCCAGCAGCTTCTCCGGGACAGGGGGAAGGGCCAAAAACATTCAGTACTTC.

The chain recombines TRBV5-6 with TRBJ2-2; TRBD1 matches 7 bases. The CDR3 is made up of 15 amino acids. Germline CDR1 reads SGHDT; CDR2 reads YYEEEE. The J segment lost 4 bases and the V segment lost 1 base, leaving 4 bases of the junction unmatched. CDR3 loop: CASSLLGQSTGELFF. The CDR3 nucleotides read TGTGCCAGCAGCTTGTTGGGACAGAGCACCGGGGAGCTGTTTTTT.

This sequence joins TRBV2 and TRBJ2-3; possible D gene TRBD2, 6 bases. The length of the CDR3 is 14 residues. V lost 11 bases, J lost 0 bases, and 15 bases lay in between. CDR1 SNHLY and CDR2 FYNNEI come from the germline V gene. Here the CDR3 reads CALRTSGSTDTQYF. The DNA for the CDR3 is TGTGCCCTCAGAACCAGCGGGAGCACAGATACGCAGTATTTT.

This chain uses TRBV3-1 (or the pseudogene TRBV3-2) with TRBJ2-7, with 12 bases that match TRBD2. V gave up 6 bases and J gave up 3 bases; unmatched junction bases: 6. Germline CDR1 reads LGHDT; CDR2 reads YNNKEL (reference sequence). The CDR3 contains 15 residues. Here the CDR3 reads CASSRTSGTIYEQYF. The CDR3 DNA reads TGTGCCAGCAGTCGGACTAGCGGGACAATCTACGAGCAGTACTTC.

V gene TRBV19 combines with J gene TRBJ2-5, with a weak D call TRBD1 (6 bases). The ends were cut back, 7 bases at V and 1 base at J, with 13 bases in the middle. CDR1 LNHDA and CDR2 SQIVND come from the germline V gene (reference sequence). CDR3 length: 14 residues. CDR3 loop: CASTRQGRQETQYF. The CDR3 DNA reads TGTGCCAGTACTCGGCAGGGGCGCCAAGAGACCCAGTACTTC.

In its sample, this clone was seen once. The chain couples TRBV3-1 (or the pseudogene TRBV3-2) to TRBJ2-7; 12 nucleotides line up with TRBD1. Looked up from germline, CDR1 is LGHDT and CDR2 is YNNKEL (reference sequence). This CDR3 has 16 amino acids. The V segment lost 3 bases and the J segment 3 bases; nucleotides outside the gene matches: 6. The CDR3 coding sequence is TGTGCCAGCAGCCATGCTAGGGACAGGGGGCACTACGAGCAGTACTTC. The encoded protein is CASSHARDRGHYEQYF.

The chain recombines TRBV6-5 with TRBJ2-7, with 8 nucleotides matching TRBD1. The V gene end was trimmed by 8 bases and the J gene end by 5 bases; junction bases not matched to a gene: 8. Germline V CDR1 and CDR2: MNHEY, SVGAGI. The CDR3 loop spans 13 amino acids. CDR3 sequence: CASGGTGRHEQYF. CDR3 nucleotide sequence: TGTGCCAGCGGGGGGACAGGCCGCCACGAGCAGTACTTC.

This chain joins TRBV27 and TRBJ2-7, with 7 positions matching TRBD2. The CDR3 sequence is 15 residues long. The germline CDR1 and CDR2 sequences are MNHEY and SMNVEV (reference sequence). The trim removed 4 bases at V and 5 bases at J, leaving 11 bases unmatched. CDR3 bases: TGTGCCAGCAGTTCCCCCCAGCGGGGAGTGAACGAGCAGTACTTC. Translated, it gives CASSSPQRGVNEQYF.

This sequence joins TRBV9 and TRBJ1-5; maybe TRBD1 (5 bases). The germline V and J ends were trimmed by 3 bases and 6 bases, with 10 bases remaining between them. The CDR3 covers 13 residues. Germline V gene data show CDR1 as SGDLS and CDR2 as YYNGEE. The CDR3 DNA reads TGTGCCAGCAGCGAACAAGGGGTTCAGCCCCAGCATTTT. This codes for CASSEQGVQPQHF.